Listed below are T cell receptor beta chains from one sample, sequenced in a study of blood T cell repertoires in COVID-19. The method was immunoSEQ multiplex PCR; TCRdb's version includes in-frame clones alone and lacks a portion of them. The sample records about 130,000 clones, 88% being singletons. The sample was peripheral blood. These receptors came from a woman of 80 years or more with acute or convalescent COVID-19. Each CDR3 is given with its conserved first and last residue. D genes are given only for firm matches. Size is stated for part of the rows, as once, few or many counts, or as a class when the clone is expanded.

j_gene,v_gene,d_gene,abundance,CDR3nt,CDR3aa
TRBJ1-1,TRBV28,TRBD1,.,TGTGCCAGCAGCGGGACAGGGGGTTTGAGAACTGAAGCTTTCTTT,CASSGTGGLRTEAFF
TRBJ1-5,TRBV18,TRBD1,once,TGTGCCAGCTCACCAGGACAGGGGTTGGGTCAGCCCCAGCATTTT,CASSPGQGLGQPQHF
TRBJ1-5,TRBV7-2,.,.,TGTGCCAGCAGCCGAACTGGCAATCAGCCCCAGCATTTT,CASSRTGNQPQHF
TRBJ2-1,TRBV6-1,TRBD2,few,TGTGCCAGCAGTGGCAGGACTAGCGGGAGGTCCAATGAGCAGTTCTTC,CASSGRTSGRSNEQFF
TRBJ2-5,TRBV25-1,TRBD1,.,TGTGCCAGCAGTGCGGGCACCGGGACAGGGGTGGGAGAGACCCAGTACTTC,CASSAGTGTGVGETQYF
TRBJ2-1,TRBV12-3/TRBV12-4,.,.,TGTGCCAGCAGTTTGGGCGGGGAGAGGCAGTTCTTC,CASSLGGERQFF
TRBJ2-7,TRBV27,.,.,TGTGCCAGCAGTTTATCGACACGGGGGTACGAGCAGTACTTC,CASSLSTRGYEQYF
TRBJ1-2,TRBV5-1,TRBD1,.,TGCGCCAGCAGCTTGGCCTTGGAGGGGGCGCGGGGCTACACCTTC,CASSLALEGARGYTF
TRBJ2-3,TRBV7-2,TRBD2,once,TGTGCCAGCAGCTTAGTACGGGGGGGCACAGATACGCAGTATTTT,CASSLVRGGTDTQYF
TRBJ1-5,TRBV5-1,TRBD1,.,TGCGCCAGCAGCCCAGGGGGGTCAGGCAATCAGCCCCAGCATTTT,CASSPGGSGNQPQHF
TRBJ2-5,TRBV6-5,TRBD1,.,TGTGCCAGCAGTTACGGGACAGGACAAGAGACCCAGTACTTC,CASSYGTGQETQYF
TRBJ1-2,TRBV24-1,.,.,TGTGCCACCAGTGAATTTTCAGGGTATGGCTACACCTTC,CATSEFSGYGYTF
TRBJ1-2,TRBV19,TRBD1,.,TGTGCCAGTAGTATAGGAGGACAGGCCTTCCTCTATGGCTACACCTTC,CASSIGGQAFLYGYTF
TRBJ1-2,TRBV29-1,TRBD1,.,TGCAGCGTCCATGGGGGACAGGGTGTTGACTATGGCTACACCTTC,CSVHGGQGVDYGYTF
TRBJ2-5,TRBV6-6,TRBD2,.,TGTGCCAGCAGTCCACTAGCGGGGGGGCCGAAGACCCAGTACTTC,CASSPLAGGPKTQYF
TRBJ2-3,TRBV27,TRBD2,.,TGTGCCAGCAGTTCGGGACTAGCGGGAGGGAGTTCGGATACGCAGTATTTT,CASSSGLAGGSSDTQYF